This T cell receptor beta chain derives from a study of blood T cell repertoires in COVID-19. The method was immunoSEQ multiplex PCR; TCRdb's version includes in-frame clones alone and lacks a portion of them. Here the sample spans some 390,000 clones, over 85% being singletons. Germline CDR1 reads SGHNT; CDR2 reads YENEEA. This CDR3 region has 14 residues. Trimming at V came to 5 bases and at J to 1 base, leaving 2 bases not matched to a gene. The sequence was collected from a young woman who had recovered from COVID-19. The V and J genes are TRBV11-3 and TRBJ2-3; 8 bases are shared with TRBD1. Sequencing was carried out using PBMCs or T cells enriched from blood (not recorded which). CDR3 residues: CASSTGQGTDTQYF. The DNA of the CDR3 is TGTGCCAGCAGCACGGGACAGGGCACAGATACGCAGTATTTT. Full variable domain (remainder filled in from reference TRBV11-3 and TRBJ2-3): EAGVVQSPRYKIIEKKQPVAFWCNPISGHNTLYWYLQNLGQGPELLIRYENEEAVDDSQLPKDRFSAERLKGVDSTLKIQPAELGDSAVYLCASSTGQGTDTQYFGPGTRLTVL.